This paragraph reports one TCR beta chain. The target antigen is unknown. This record belongs to a study of cytomegalovirus exposure and HLA in healthy donors. Study background: Drawn from HLA-typed donors, tens of millions of unique TCRs were held in an early data release.

Researchers ran the PCR with 60 Vbeta and 13 Jbeta primers. Profiling relied on immunoSEQ multiplex PCR, and the TCRdb table lists in-frame clones only, not all of them. This table has about 64,000 clones, 85% appearing once. Study results and caveats: Across donors, most TCRs were seen rarely, yet some public ones were widespread. TCR beta chain V- and J-gene trimming was linked, in a later analysis, to a missense variant in DCLRE1C.

With 5 bases clipped from V and 0 bases from J, the junction kept 7 bases outside the gene matches. The CDR3 has 16 residues. Germline V gives CDR1 SGHTA, CDR2 FQGNSA. The rearrangement joins TRBV7-2 to TRBJ2-7; TRBD2 aligns across 10 bases. Material for sequencing was PBMCs. This clonotype originated in a female donor in good health and CMV-seronegative. This CDR3 is CASSISSGGSSYEQYF. In DNA form, the CDR3 reads TGTGCCAGCAGCATAAGTAGCGGGGGGAGCTCCTACGAGCAGTACTTC. Full variable domain (missing parts from reference TRBV7-2 and TRBJ2-7): GAGVSQSPSNKVTEKGKDVELRCDPISGHTALYWYRQSLGQGLEFLIYFQGNSAPDKSGLPSDRFSAERTGGSVSTLTIQRTQQEDSAVYLCASSISSGGSSYEQYFGPGTRLTVT.